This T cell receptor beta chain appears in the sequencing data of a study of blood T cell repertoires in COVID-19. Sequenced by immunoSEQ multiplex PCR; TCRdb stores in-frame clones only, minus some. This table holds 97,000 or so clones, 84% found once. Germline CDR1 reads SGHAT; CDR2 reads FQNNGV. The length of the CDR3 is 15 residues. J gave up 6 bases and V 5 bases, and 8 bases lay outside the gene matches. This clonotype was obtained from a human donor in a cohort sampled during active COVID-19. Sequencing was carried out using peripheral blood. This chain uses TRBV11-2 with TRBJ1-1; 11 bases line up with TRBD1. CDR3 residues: CASSPSGQGGAEAFF. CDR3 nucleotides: TGTGCCAGCAGCCCCTCGGGACAGGGGGGGGCTGAAGCTTTCTTT.